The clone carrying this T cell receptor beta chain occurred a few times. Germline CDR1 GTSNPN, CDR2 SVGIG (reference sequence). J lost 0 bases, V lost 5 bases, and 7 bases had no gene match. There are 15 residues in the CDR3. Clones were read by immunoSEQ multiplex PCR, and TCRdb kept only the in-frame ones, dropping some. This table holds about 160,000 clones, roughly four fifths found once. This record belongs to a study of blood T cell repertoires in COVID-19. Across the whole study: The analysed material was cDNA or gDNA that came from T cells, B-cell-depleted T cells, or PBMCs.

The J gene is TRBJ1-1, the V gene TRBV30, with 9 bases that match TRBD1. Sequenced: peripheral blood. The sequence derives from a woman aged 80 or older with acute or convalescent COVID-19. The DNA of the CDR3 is TGTGCCTGGGGGAGGACAGGGGCCATGAACACTGAAGCTTTCTTT. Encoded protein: CAWGRTGAMNTEAFF.